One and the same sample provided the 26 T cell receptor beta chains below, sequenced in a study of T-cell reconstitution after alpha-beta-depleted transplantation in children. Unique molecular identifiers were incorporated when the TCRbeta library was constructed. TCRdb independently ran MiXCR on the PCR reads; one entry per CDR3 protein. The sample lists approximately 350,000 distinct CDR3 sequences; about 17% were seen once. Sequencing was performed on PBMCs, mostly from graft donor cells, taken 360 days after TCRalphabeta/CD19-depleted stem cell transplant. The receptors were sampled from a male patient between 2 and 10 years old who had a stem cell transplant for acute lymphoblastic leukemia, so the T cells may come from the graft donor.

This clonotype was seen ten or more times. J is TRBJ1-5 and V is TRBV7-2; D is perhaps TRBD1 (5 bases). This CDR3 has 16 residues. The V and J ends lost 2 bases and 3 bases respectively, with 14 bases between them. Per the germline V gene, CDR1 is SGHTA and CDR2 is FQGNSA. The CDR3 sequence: CASSLWGRQNNQPQHF. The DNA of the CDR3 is TGTGCCAGCAGCTTATGGGGGAGACAGAACAATCAGCCCCAGCATTTT.

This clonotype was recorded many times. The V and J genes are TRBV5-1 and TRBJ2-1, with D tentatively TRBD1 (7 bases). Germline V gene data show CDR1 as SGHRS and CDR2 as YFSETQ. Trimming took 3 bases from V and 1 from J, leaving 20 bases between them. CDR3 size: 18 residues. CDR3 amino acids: CASSSGGLLVNSYNEQFF. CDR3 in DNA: TGCGCCAGCAGCTCAGGGGGACTCCTCGTCAATTCCTACAATGAGCAGTTCTTC.

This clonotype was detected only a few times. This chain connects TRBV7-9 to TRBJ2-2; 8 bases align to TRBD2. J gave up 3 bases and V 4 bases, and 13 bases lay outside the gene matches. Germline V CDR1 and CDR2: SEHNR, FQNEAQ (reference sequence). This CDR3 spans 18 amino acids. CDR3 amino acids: CASSSPRGVVSDTGELFF. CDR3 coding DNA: TGTGCCAGCAGCTCGCCGCGGGGGGTTGTCTCCGACACCGGGGAGCTGTTTTTT.

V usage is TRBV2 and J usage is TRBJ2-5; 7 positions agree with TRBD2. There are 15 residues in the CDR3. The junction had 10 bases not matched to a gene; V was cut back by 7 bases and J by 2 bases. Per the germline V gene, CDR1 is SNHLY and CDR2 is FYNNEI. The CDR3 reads CASNSLTSRQETQYF. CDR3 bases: TGTGCCAGCAATTCCTTGACTAGCCGACAAGAGACCCAGTACTTC. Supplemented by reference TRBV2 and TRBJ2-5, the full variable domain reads EPEVTQTPSHQVTQMGQEVILRCVPISNHLYFYWYRQILGQKVEFLVSFYNNEISEKSEIFDDQFSVERPDGSNFTLKIRSTKLEDSAMYFCASNSLTSRQETQYFGPGTRLLVL.

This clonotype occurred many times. CDR3: CASTLVVGGPAYEQYF. The CDR3 nucleotides read TGTGCCAGCACTCTAGTAGTGGGCGGGCCCGCCTACGAGCAGTACTTC. The genes are TRBV28 and TRBJ2-7; the D gene is possibly TRBD2 (5 bases). V gave up 7 bases and J gave up 2 bases, with 21 bases separating them. This CDR3 contains 16 residues. The germline V gene has CDR1 MDHEN and CDR2 SYDVKM.

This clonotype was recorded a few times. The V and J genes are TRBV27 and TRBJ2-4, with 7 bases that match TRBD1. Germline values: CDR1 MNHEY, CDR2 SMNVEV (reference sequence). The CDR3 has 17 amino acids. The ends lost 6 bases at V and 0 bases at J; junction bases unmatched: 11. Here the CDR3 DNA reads TGTGCCAGCAGACCCGGGACAGCCCGACTAGCCAAAAACATTCAGTACTTC. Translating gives CASRPGTARLAKNIQYF.

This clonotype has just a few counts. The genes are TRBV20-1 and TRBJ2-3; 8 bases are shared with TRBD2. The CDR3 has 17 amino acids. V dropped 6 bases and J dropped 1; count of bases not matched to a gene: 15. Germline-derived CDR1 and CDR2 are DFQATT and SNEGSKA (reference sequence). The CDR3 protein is CSAWGTRLRLGTDTQYF. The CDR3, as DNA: TGCAGTGCGTGGGGGACTAGGCTCCGACTGGGCACAGATACGCAGTATTTT.

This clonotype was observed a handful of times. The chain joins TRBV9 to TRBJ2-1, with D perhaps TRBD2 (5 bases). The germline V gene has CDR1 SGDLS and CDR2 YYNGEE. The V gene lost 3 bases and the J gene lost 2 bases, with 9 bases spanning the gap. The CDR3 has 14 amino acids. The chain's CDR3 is CASSASGTYNEQFF. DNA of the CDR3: TGTGCCAGCAGCGCGAGCGGTACCTACAATGAGCAGTTCTTC. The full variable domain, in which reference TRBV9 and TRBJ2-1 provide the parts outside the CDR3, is DSGVTQTPKHLITATGQRVTLRCSPRSGDLSVYWYQQSLDQGLQFLIQYYNGEERAKGNILERFSAQQFPDLHSELNLSSLELGDSALYFCASSASGTYNEQFFGPGTRLTVL.

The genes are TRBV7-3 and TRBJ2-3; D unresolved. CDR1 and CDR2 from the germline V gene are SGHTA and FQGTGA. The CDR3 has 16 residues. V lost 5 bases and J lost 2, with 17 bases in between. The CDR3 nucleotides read TGTGCCAGCAGCCCTGGGGTCGCCCCGTACACAGATACGCAGTATTTT. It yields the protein CASSPGVAPYTDTQYF. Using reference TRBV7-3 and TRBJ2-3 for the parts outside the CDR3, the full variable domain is GAGVSQTPSNKVTEKGKYVELRCDPISGHTALYWYRQSLGQGPEFLIYFQGTGAADDSGLPNDRFFAVRPEGSVSTLKIQRTERGDSAVYLCASSPGVAPYTDTQYFGPGTRLTVL.

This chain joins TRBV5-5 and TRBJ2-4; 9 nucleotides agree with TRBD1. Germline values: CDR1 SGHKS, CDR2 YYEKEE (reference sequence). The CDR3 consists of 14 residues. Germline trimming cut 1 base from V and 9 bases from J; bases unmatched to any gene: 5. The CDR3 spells CASSLWGQGSIQYF. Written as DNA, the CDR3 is TGTGCCAGCAGCTTGTGGGGACAGGGAAGCATTCAGTACTTC. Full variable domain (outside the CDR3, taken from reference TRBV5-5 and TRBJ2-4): DAGVTQSPTHLIKTRGQQVTLRCSPISGHKSVSWYQQVLGQGPQFIFQYYEKEERGRGNFPDRFSARQFPNYSSELNVNALLLGDSALYLCASSLWGQGSIQYFGAGTRLSVL.

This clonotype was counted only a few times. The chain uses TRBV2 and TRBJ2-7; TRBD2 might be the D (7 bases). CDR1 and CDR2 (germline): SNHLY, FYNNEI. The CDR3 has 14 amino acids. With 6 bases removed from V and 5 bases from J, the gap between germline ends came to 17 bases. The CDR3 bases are TGTGCCAGCAGGCTGGGGCAGGGGAGGGACGAGCAGTACTTC. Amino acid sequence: CASRLGQGRDEQYF.

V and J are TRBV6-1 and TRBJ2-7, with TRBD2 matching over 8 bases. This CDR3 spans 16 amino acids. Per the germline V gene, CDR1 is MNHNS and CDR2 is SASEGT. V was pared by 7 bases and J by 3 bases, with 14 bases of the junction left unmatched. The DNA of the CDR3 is TGTGCCAGCACCCTTACGCCGGGACTAGTCAACTACGAGCAGTACTTC. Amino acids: CASTLTPGLVNYEQYF.

The CDR3 is CASSPLAINLGTYEQYF. The CDR3 DNA follows: TGCGCCAGCAGCCCACTTGCGATAAATCTCGGGACCTACGAGCAGTACTTC. The genes are TRBV4-1 and TRBJ2-7; tentatively, D is TRBD2 (5 bases). Germline V lookup: CDR1 MGHRA, CDR2 YSYEKL. The CDR3 has 17 amino acids. V was shortened by 4 bases and J by 2 bases, with 21 bases between the two germline ends.

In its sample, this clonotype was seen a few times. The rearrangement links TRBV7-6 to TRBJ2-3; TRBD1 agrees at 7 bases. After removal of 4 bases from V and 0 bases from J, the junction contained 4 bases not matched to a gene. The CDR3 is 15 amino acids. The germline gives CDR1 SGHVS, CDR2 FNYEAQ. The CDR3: CASSSTGDSTDTQYF. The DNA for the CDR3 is TGTGCCAGCAGCTCTACAGGGGATAGCACAGATACGCAGTATTTT. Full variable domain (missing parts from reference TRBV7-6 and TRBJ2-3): GAGVSQSPRYKVTKRGQDVALRCDPISGHVSLYWYRQALGQGPEFLTYFNYEAQQDKSGLPNDRFSAERPEGSISTLTIQRTEQRDSAMYRCASSSTGDSTDTQYFGPGTRLTVL.

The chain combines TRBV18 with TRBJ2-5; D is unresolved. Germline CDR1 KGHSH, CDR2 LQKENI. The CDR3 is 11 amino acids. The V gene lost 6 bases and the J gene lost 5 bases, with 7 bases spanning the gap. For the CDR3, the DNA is TGTGCCAGCTCGGCGAAGGAGACCCAGTACTTC. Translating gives CASSAKETQYF.

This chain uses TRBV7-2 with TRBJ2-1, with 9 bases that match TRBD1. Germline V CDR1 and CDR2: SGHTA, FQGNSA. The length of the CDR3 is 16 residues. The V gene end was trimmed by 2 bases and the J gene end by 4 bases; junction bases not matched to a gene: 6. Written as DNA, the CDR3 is TGTGCCAGCAGCTTATGGGGACAGGGAATTTACAATGAGCAGTTCTTC. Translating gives CASSLWGQGIYNEQFF.

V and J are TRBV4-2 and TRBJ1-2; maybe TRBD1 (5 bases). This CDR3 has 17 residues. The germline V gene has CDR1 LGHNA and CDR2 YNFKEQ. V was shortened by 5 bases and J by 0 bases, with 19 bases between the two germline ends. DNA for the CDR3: TGTGCCAGCAGCAGGCAGGGCAGCGGTATTTCTAACTATGGCTACACCTTC. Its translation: CASSRQGSGISNYGYTF.

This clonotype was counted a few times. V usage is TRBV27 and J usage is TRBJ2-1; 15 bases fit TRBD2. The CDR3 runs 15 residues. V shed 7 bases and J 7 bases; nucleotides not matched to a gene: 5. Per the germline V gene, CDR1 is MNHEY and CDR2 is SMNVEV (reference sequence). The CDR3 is CASIPGTSGRNEQFF. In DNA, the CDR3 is TGTGCCAGCATTCCCGGGACTAGCGGGAGGAATGAGCAGTTCTTC.

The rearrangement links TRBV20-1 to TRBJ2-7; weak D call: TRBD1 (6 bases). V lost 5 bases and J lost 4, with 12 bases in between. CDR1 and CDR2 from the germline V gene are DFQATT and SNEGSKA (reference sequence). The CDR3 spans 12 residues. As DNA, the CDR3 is TGCAGTGCTGCACAGGGTGCGTACGAGCAGTACTTC. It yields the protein CSAAQGAYEQYF.

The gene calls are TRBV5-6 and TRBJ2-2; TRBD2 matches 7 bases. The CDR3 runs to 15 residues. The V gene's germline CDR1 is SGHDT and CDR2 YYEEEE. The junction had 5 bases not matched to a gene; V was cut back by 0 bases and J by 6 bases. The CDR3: CASSLAASGSGELFF. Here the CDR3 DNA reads TGTGCCAGCAGCTTGGCGGCTAGCGGCTCCGGGGAGCTGTTTTTT. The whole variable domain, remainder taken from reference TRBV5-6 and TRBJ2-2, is DAGVTQSPTHLIKTRGQQVTLRCSPKSGHDTVSWYQQALGQGPQFIFQYYEEEERQRGNFPDRFSGHQFPNYSSELNVNALLLGDSALYLCASSLAASGSGELFFGEGSRLTVL.

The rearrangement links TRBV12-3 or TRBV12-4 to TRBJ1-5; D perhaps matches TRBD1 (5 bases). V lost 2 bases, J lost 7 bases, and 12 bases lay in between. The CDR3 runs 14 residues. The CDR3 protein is CASSLSREGQPQHF. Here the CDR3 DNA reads TGTGCCAGCAGTTTATCCAGGGAAGGACAGCCCCAGCATTTT.

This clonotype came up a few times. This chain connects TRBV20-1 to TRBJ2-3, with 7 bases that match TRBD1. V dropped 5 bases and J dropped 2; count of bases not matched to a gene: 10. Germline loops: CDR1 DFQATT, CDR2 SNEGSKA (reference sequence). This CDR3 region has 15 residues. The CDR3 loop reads CSAQTRGWSTDTQYF. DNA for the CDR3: TGCAGTGCTCAGACCAGGGGGTGGTCCACAGATACGCAGTATTTT.

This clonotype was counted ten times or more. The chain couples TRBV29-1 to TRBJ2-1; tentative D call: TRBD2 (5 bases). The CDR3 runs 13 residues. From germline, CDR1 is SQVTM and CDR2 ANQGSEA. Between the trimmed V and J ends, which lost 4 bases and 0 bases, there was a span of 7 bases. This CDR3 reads CSVAGGSYNEQFF. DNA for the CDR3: TGCAGCGTTGCCGGAGGCTCCTACAATGAGCAGTTCTTC.

CDR3 loop: CASRVSGRAIADTQYF. In DNA, the CDR3 is TGTGCCAGCAGGGTAAGCGGGAGGGCCATTGCAGATACGCAGTATTTT. The rearrangement joins TRBV12-3 or TRBV12-4 to TRBJ2-3, with 10 bases lining up with TRBD2. The CDR3 length is 16 residues. V lost 6 bases and J lost 4; bases outside the gene matches: 10.

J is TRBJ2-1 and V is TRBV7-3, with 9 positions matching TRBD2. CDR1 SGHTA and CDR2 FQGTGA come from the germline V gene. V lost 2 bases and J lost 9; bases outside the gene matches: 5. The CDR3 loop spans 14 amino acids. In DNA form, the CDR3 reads TGTGCCAGCAGCTTAGGGACTAGCATCGGTGAGCAGTTCTTC. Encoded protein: CASSLGTSIGEQFF. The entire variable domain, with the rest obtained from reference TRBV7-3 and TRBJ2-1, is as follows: GAGVSQTPSNKVTEKGKYVELRCDPISGHTALYWYRQSLGQGPEFLIYFQGTGAADDSGLPNDRFFAVRPEGSVSTLKIQRTERGDSAVYLCASSLGTSIGEQFFGPGTRLTVL.

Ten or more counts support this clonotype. The CDR3: CASSLDTQETQYF. The CDR3, as DNA: TGTGCCAGCAGCTTAGATACCCAAGAGACCCAGTACTTC. This rearrangement joins TRBV7-2 to TRBJ2-5; D is undetermined. Germline values: CDR1 SGHTA, CDR2 FQGNSA. This CDR3 contains 13 residues. Trimming cost V 1 base and J 1 base, with 4 bases left between them. Using reference TRBV7-2 and TRBJ2-5 for the parts outside the CDR3, the full variable domain is GAGVSQSPSNKVTEKGKDVELRCDPISGHTALYWYRQSLGQGLEFLIYFQGNSAPDKSGLPSDRFSAERTGGSVSTLTIQRTQQEDSAVYLCASSLDTQETQYFGPGTRLLVL.